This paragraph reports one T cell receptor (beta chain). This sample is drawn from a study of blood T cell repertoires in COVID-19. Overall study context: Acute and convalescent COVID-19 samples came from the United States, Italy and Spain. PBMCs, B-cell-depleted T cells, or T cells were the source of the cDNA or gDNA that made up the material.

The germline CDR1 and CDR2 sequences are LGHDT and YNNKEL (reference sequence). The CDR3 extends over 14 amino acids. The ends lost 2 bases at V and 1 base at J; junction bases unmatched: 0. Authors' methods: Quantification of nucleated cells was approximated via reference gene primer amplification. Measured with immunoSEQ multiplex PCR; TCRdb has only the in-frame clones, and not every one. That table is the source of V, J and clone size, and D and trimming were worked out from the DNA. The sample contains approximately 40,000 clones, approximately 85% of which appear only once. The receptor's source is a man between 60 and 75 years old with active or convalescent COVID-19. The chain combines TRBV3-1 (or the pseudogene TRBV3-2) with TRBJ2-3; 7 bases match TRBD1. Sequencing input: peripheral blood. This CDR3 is CASSQTGGTDTQYF. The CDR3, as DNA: TGTGCCAGCAGCCAAACAGGGGGCACAGATACGCAGTATTTT.